This is a list of T cell receptor beta chains from one sample in a study of cytomegalovirus exposure and HLA in healthy donors. Some clones are missing from TCRdb's copy, which holds only in-frame ones; the method was immunoSEQ multiplex PCR. The data show roughly 180,000 clones, approximately 9.5% seen once. What was sequenced was PBMCs. The receptors shown here come from a woman in her twenties or thirties in good health and CMV-seropositive. The CDR3 runs from the conserved cysteine through the conserved F or W. A D gene is named only where the DNA matches it firmly. Not every row has a clone size; where given, it reads once, few, many or a size class.

-	few	TRBV11-2	TRBJ2-2	TGTGCCAGCAGCTTAGGCAGGAACACCGGGGAGCTGTTTTTT	CASSLGRNTGELFF
-	few	TRBV2	TRBJ1-3	TGTGCCAGCAGGGAGGGACGGCTGAACCCTGGAAACACCATATATTTT	CASREGRLNPGNTIYF
TRBD2	-	TRBV9	TRBJ2-5	TGTGCCAGCAGCCCACCTCTAGCGGGAGAAGAGACCCAGTACTTC	CASSPPLAGEETQYF
TRBD2	few	TRBV4-2	TRBJ2-3	TGTGCCAGCAGCCAGCTTGGGGGCACTAGCGGTCCTACGCAGTATTTT	CASSQLGGTSGPTQYF
TRBD2	-	TRBV5-1	TRBJ2-3	TGCGCCAGCAGACTCCCTAGCGGGGCCCCCACAGATACGCAGTATTTT	CASRLPSGAPTDTQYF
TRBD2	few	TRBV6-6	TRBJ2-1	TGTGCCGGATCCGTAGCGGGAAGTAACTACAATGAGCAGTTCTTC	CAGSVAGSNYNEQFF
-	few	TRBV6-5	TRBJ1-1	TGTGCCAGCAGTTACTCGGGAGGGGACACTGAGGCTTTCTTT	CASSYSGGDTEAFF
-	-	TRBV30	TRBJ1-1	TGTGGCTTGTCGAGAGCTTTGAACACTGAAGCTTTCTTT	CGLSRALNTEAFF
-	few	TRBV6-5	TRBJ2-7	TGTGCCAGCAGCTACGGACTGGATACCTACGAGCAGTACTTC	CASSYGLDTYEQYF
-	-	TRBV5-6	TRBJ2-5	TGTGCCAGCAGCTTGCCTAGGGGTCATGGAGAGACCCAGTACTTC	CASSLPRGHGETQYF
-	few	TRBV6-5	TRBJ2-7	TGTGCCAGCAGTTACGGAGGGGGCTTGTACGAGCAGTACTTC	CASSYGGGLYEQYF
TRBD1	-	TRBV9	TRBJ1-2	TGTGCCAGCAGCGTAGCAGAAGGACAGGGGGTCCGCTCCAGTGATGGCTACACCTTC	CASSVAEGQGVRSSDGYTF
TRBD2	-	TRBV11-3	TRBJ2-5	TGTGCCAGCAGCTTATGGGGGGGAAGGGGCCAAGAGACCCAGTACTTC	CASSLWGGRGQETQYF
-	few	TRBV9	TRBJ2-5	TGTGCCAGCAGCGTAGCTGGGTCTGGGGCGACCCAGTACTTC	CASSVAGSGATQYF
TRBD1	-	TRBV15	TRBJ2-2	TGTGCCACCAGCATGACAGGGTTTCCGAACACCGGGGAGCTGTTTTTT	CATSMTGFPNTGELFF
-	-	TRBV2	TRBJ2-7	TGTGCCAGCTACGACAGGTTGGACGAGCAGTACTTC	CASYDRLDEQYF
-	few	TRBV5-5	TRBJ1-5	TGTGCCAGCAGCCCGGTGGGGGGACGGCAGCCCCAGCATTTT	CASSPVGGRQPQHF
-	few	TRBV5-6	TRBJ2-3	TGTGCCAGCAGCGTCGGGACTCTCACAGATACGCAGTATTTT	CASSVGTLTDTQYF
TRBD1	few	TRBV2	TRBJ1-5	TGTGCCAGCAGGACAGGGGCGCATCAGCCCCAGCATTTT	CASRTGAHQPQHF
TRBD1	-	TRBV30	TRBJ2-5	TGTGCCTGGAGTTCCAACAGGGGAAAAGAGACCCAGTACTTC	CAWSSNRGKETQYF
-	-	TRBV7-6	TRBJ2-3	TGTGCCAGCAGCCCCTCCGGAGCTCGCACAGATACGCAGTATTTT	CASSPSGARTDTQYF
-	few	TRBV29-1	TRBJ2-7	TGCAGCGTTGGGACAGCCCACTACGAGCAGTACTTC	CSVGTAHYEQYF
TRBD1	few	TRBV5-1	TRBJ2-7	TGCGCCAGCAGCTCCGACCCGGGACAGGGGAGGGAGCAGTACTTC	CASSSDPGQGREQYF
-	-	TRBV9	TRBJ2-7	TGTGCCAGCAGCGTGACTCTGAGCTCCTACGAGCAGTACTTC	CASSVTLSSYEQYF
TRBD1	few	TRBV28	TRBJ2-7	TGTGCCAGCTGGACAGGGGGCGTTAAAGGAGGGACGGAGCAGTACTTC	CASWTGGVKGGTEQYF
-	few	TRBV6-5	TRBJ1-2	TGTGCCAGCAGGGTACTATATGGCTACACCTTC	CASRVLYGYTF
-	few	TRBV30	TRBJ1-4	TGTGCCTGGAGTATGGGAGCTAATGAAAAACTGTTTTTT	CAWSMGANEKLFF
TRBD1	-	TRBV2	TRBJ2-7	TGTGCCAGCAGTGAAGTGGGACAGGGAACTTACGAGCAGTACTTC	CASSEVGQGTYEQYF
-	-	TRBV5-1	TRBJ1-1	TGCGCCAGCAGTCCGACAGCTTCGAACACTGAAGCTTTCTTT	CASSPTASNTEAFF
TRBD1	-	TRBV19	TRBJ1-3	TGTGCCAGTAGCCCGGACAGGTCTGGAAACACCATATATTTT	CASSPDRSGNTIYF
-	few	TRBV7-9	TRBJ2-7	TGTGCCAGCAGCTTAGGATCCCAACCCACTCAGTACTTC	CASSLGSQPTQYF
-	few	TRBV6-1	TRBJ2-7	TGTGCCAGCAGTGAAAGATATTGGGGAGCTGGCGAGCAGTACTTC	CASSERYWGAGEQYF
-	-	TRBV18	TRBJ2-5	TGTGCCAGCTCACCTCAGCCAGGGGCCCAAGAGACCCAGTACTTC	CASSPQPGAQETQYF
-	-	TRBV10-2	TRBJ2-3	TGCGCCAGCAGTGAGGCGGAGTTCAATACGCAGTATTTT	CASSEAEFNTQYF
TRBD2	few	TRBV5-4	TRBJ2-7	TGTGCCAGCACCATATATAGCGGGAGGGCCAACGAGCAGTACTTC	CASTIYSGRANEQYF
-	-	TRBV12-5	TRBJ2-5	TGTGCTAGTGCCACCTCGGGGGAAGAGACCCAGTACTTC	CASATSGEETQYF
TRBD2	-	TRBV9	TRBJ2-2	TGTGCCAGCAGCGGTAACAGGAGGCTAGCGGGAGTTTGGACCGGGGAGCTGTTTTTT	CASSGNRRLAGVWTGELFF
TRBD2	-	TRBV19	TRBJ2-1	TGTGCCAGTAGTATTCGGGATGGACTAGCCAATGAGCAGTTCTTC	CASSIRDGLANEQFF
-	few	TRBV15	TRBJ2-7	TGTGCCACCTCTCCCGTCGACGGGTTACAAGGCGAGCAGTACTTC	CATSPVDGLQGEQYF
-	-	TRBV4-1	TRBJ2-6	TGCGCCAGCAGCAGAAGCGGTAGCTCTGGGGCCAACGTCCTGACTTTC	CASSRSGSSGANVLTF